One sample yielded the 17 T cell receptor beta chains listed below, sequenced in a study of cytomegalovirus exposure and HLA in healthy donors. Clones were read by immunoSEQ multiplex PCR, and TCRdb kept only the in-frame ones, dropping some. In the table there are about 130,000 clones, roughly 89% of which are singletons. Material for sequencing was PBMCs. The receptors were sampled from a man aged 25 to 40 in good health and CMV-seronegative.

For this clone: Other DNA sequences in this sample translate to the same CDR3. The rearrangement uses TRBV29-1 and TRBJ2-7, with D tentatively TRBD2 (7 bases). Trimming removed 4 bases from V and 3 bases from J, with 13 bases in between. The germline CDR1 and CDR2 sequences are SQVTM and ANQGSEA. The CDR3 runs to 13 residues. The CDR3, as DNA: TGCAGCGTTGTAGGGGGAGGGATCTACGAGCAGTACTTC. It codes for CSVVGGGIYEQYF.

This rearrangement joins TRBV23-1 to TRBJ2-7, with 9 bases fitting TRBD1. TRBV23-1 is designated an ORF whose function remains uncertain. The CDR3 has 15 residues. V gave up 2 bases and J gave up 4 bases; unmatched junction bases: 6. The CDR3 loop is CASSQLDRGLYEQYF. Written as DNA, the CDR3 is TGCGCCAGCAGTCAACTGGACAGGGGCCTTTACGAGCAGTACTTC.

The CDR3: CASSYGGFQPQHF. The CDR3 DNA follows: TGTGCCAGCAGTTACGGGGGCTTTCAGCCCCAGCATTTT. J is TRBJ1-5 and V is TRBV6-6; the D gene is possibly TRBD1 (6 bases). Germline CDR1 is MNHNY and CDR2 is SVGAGI (reference sequence). This CDR3 contains 13 residues. V lost 2 bases and J lost 6, with 8 bases in between.

This clone appeared once. The V call is TRBV5-6, the J call TRBJ1-1; D may be TRBD1 (5 bases). The CDR3 is 14 amino acids. CDR1 and CDR2 (germline): SGHDT, YYEEEE. Trimming took off 3 bases at V and 0 bases at J, with 9 bases between the two ends. CDR3 in amino acids: CASSWGLMNTEAFF. The CDR3 nucleotides are TGTGCCAGCAGCTGGGGACTGATGAACACTGAAGCTTTCTTT.

The chain uses TRBV11-2 and TRBJ1-2; TRBD1 might be the D (5 bases). The CDR3 consists of 13 residues. Germline V gene sequence: CDR1 SGHAT, CDR2 FQNNGV. Trimming shortened V by 2 bases and J by 8 bases, and 12 bases separated the two germline ends. In DNA, the CDR3 is TGTGCCAGCAGCTTACGCCAGGGTGGCGGCTACACCTTC. Its translation is CASSLRQGGGYTF. The whole variable domain, remainder taken from reference TRBV11-2 and TRBJ1-2, is EAGVAQSPRYKIIEKRQSVAFWCNPISGHATLYWYQQILGQGPKLLIQFQNNGVVDDSQLPKDRFSAERLKGVDSTLKIQPAKLEDSAVYLCASSLRQGGGYTFGSGTRLTVV.

This chain links TRBV10-3 with TRBJ2-3, with 10 positions matching TRBD1. The germline V gene has CDR1 ENHRY and CDR2 SYGVKD. With V trimmed by 6 bases and J by 6 bases, 12 bases remained unmatched. The CDR3 is made up of 16 amino acids. The DNA for the CDR3 is TGTGCCATCAGGAGGGGAAGGGGACAGGGGTATGATACGCAGTATTTT. Its protein is CAIRRGRGQGYDTQYF.

This chain links TRBV28 with TRBJ2-1; 9 nucleotides align to TRBD1. Germline-derived CDR1 and CDR2 are MDHEN and SYDVKM. This CDR3 has 16 residues. The J segment lost 5 bases and the V segment lost 5 bases, leaving 10 bases of the junction unmatched. CDR3 sequence: CASSGSGTGQDNEQFF. In nucleotides, the CDR3 is TGTGCCAGCAGTGGGTCCGGGACAGGGCAGGACAATGAGCAGTTCTTC. The full variable domain, with the rest looked up from reference TRBV28 and TRBJ2-1, is DVKVTQSSRYLVKRTGEKVFLECVQDMDHENMFWYRQDPGLGLRLIYFSYDVKMKEKGDIPEGYSVSREKKERFSLILESASTNQTSMYLCASSGSGTGQDNEQFFGPGTRLTVL.

V usage is TRBV11-2 and J usage is TRBJ2-3; 9 positions agree with TRBD2. Germline V lookup: CDR1 SGHAT, CDR2 FQNNGV. J gave up 6 bases and V 4 bases, and 8 bases lay outside the gene matches. CDR3 length equals 15 residues. CDR3: CASSSAGGAEDTQYF. CDR3 in DNA: TGTGCCAGCAGCTCTGCGGGGGGGGCCGAGGATACGCAGTATTTT.

The rearrangement links TRBV7-2 to TRBJ1-5; 8 bases fit TRBD1. The CDR3 sequence is 18 residues long. V dropped 2 bases and J dropped 5; count of bases not matched to a gene: 14. Looked up from germline, CDR1 is SGHTA and CDR2 is FQGNSA. The DNA for the CDR3 is TGTGCCAGCAGCTTAAACCTATTCAGGGGGCTCCCTTATCAGCCCCAGCATTTT. Its protein product is CASSLNLFRGLPYQPQHF. Together with reference TRBV7-2 and TRBJ1-5, the CDR3 gives the full variable domain: GAGVSQSPSNKVTEKGKDVELRCDPISGHTALYWYRQSLGQGLEFLIYFQGNSAPDKSGLPSDRFSAERTGGSVSTLTIQRTQQEDSAVYLCASSLNLFRGLPYQPQHFGDGTRLSIL.

The rearrangement uses TRBV7-9 and TRBJ2-2; D possibly corresponds to TRBD1 (5 bases). Trimming shortened V by 2 bases and J by 3 bases, and 7 bases separated the two germline ends. CDR1 SEHNR and CDR2 FQNEAQ come from the germline V gene (reference sequence). This CDR3 contains 14 residues. CDR3 sequence: CASSLIGDTGELFF. The DNA for the CDR3 is TGTGCCAGCAGCTTAATAGGGGACACCGGGGAGCTGTTTTTT.

This chain connects TRBV7-9 to TRBJ1-1; possible D gene TRBD1, 6 bases. V was trimmed by 2 bases and J by 1 base, leaving 11 bases between them. CDR1 and CDR2 from the germline V gene are SEHNR and FQNEAQ (reference sequence). The CDR3 has 15 residues. The CDR3 sequence is CASSLSQGRNTEAFF. The CDR3 DNA reads as TGTGCCAGCAGCTTAAGTCAGGGGAGGAACACTGAAGCTTTCTTT.

This chain links TRBV5-1 with TRBJ2-1, with D maybe TRBD2 (6 bases). CDR1 and CDR2 from the germline V gene are SGHRS and YFSETQ. The ends were cut back, 2 bases at V and 4 bases at J, with 13 bases in the middle. The CDR3 sequence is 15 residues long. The CDR3: CASSFVGGMYNEQFF. Written as DNA, the CDR3 is TGCGCCAGCAGCTTCGTTGGGGGGATGTACAATGAGCAGTTCTTC. The entire variable domain, with the rest obtained from reference TRBV5-1 and TRBJ2-1, is as follows: KAGVTQTPRYLIKTRGQQVTLSCSPISGHRSVSWYQQTPGQGLQFLFEYFSETQRNKGNFPGRFSGRQFSNSRSEMNVSTLELGDSALYLCASSFVGGMYNEQFFGPGTRLTVL.

This chain uses TRBV6-5 with TRBJ2-2, with D possibly matching TRBD2 (6 bases). Germline CDR1 reads MNHEY; CDR2 reads SVGAGI. The CDR3 extends over 13 amino acids. V lost 3 bases and J lost 7, with 9 bases in between. CDR3 nucleotide sequence: TGTGCCAGCAGTTATTGGGGGGTCGGGGAGCTGTTTTTT. This gives the protein CASSYWGVGELFF.

The chain recombines TRBV5-1 with TRBJ1-4; D is unclear. Trimming took 0 bases from V and 0 from J, leaving 6 bases between them. Germline V gives CDR1 SGHRS, CDR2 YFSETQ. CDR3 size: 15 residues. The CDR3 sequence: CASSLEPATNEKLFF. In DNA form, the CDR3 reads TGCGCCAGCAGCTTGGAGCCTGCAACTAATGAAAAACTGTTTTTT.

The V gene is TRBV4-2, the J gene TRBJ2-2; 9 nucleotides agree with TRBD2. This CDR3 has 18 residues. Germline loops: CDR1 LGHNA, CDR2 YNFKEQ. The V segment lost 1 base and the J segment 3 bases; nucleotides outside the gene matches: 9. As DNA, the CDR3 is TGTGCCAGCAGCCAAGCGTACGCGGGGGGGCCGGACACCGGGGAGCTGTTTTTT. Amino acid sequence: CASSQAYAGGPDTGELFF.

The chain joins TRBV5-4 to TRBJ2-7; 10 nucleotides match TRBD1. Trimming cost V 0 bases and J 5 bases; bases outside gene matches: 5. Germline V gene sequence: CDR1 SGHNT, CDR2 YYREEE (reference sequence). The CDR3 has 15 residues. In DNA, the CDR3 is TGTGCCAGCAGCTTGGAGGGGGACAGGGGTAACGAGCAGTACTTC. Its translation: CASSLEGDRGNEQYF. The variable domain in full, with the rest retrieved from reference TRBV5-4 and TRBJ2-7, is ETGVTQSPTHLIKTRGQQVTLRCSSQSGHNTVSWYQQALGQGPQFIFQYYREEENGRGNFPPRFSGLQFPNYSSELNVNALELDDSALYLCASSLEGDRGNEQYFGPGTRLTVT.

This chain joins TRBV5-1 and TRBJ1-6; 10 positions match TRBD1. The CDR3 extends over 16 amino acids. V lost 4 bases and J lost 7; bases outside the gene matches: 8. Per germline, CDR1 SGHRS and CDR2 YFSETQ. The CDR3 loop reads CASSPGQGLGNSPLHF. In DNA, the CDR3 is TGCGCCAGCAGCCCGGGACAGGGGTTAGGGAATTCACCCCTCCACTTT.